This T cell receptor (beta chain) was identified during a study of beta chain features in type 1 diabetes. Study results and limitations: Insertion counts at VDJ junctions were lower in type 1 diabetes patients, who also showed more deletions there.

The J segment lost 4 bases and the V segment lost 11 bases, leaving 14 bases of the junction unmatched. Looked up from germline, CDR1 is SGHAT and CDR2 is FQNNGV. This CDR3 is built from 15 residues. In the case of this clone: The antigen is not known.

In total, each donor contributed a single heparinised blood draw that averaged about 100 mL. Reverse transcription of all isolated RNA meant that expressed TCRB transcripts were sequenced. Around 3.7 million reads was the average for naive, central memory and regulatory T cell samples. Clones were read by immunoSEQ multiplex PCR, and TCRdb kept only the in-frame ones, dropping some. The table includes roughly 250,000 clones, 68% detected once. The sequence was collected from a man in his thirties or forties in good health. The source material was naive CD4+ T cells from blood. The chain combines TRBV11-2 with TRBJ2-1; 7 bases fit TRBD1. The DNA of the CDR3 is TGTGCCGTTCGAGGGCAGGGGGAAGGGTACAATGAGCAGTTCTTC. Amino acid sequence: CAVRGQGEGYNEQFF. Looking up the rest from reference TRBV11-2 and TRBJ2-1 gives the full variable domain: EAGVAQSPRYKIIEKRQSVAFWCNPISGHATLYWYQQILGQGPKLLIQFQNNGVVDDSQLPKDRFSAERLKGVDSTLKIQPAKLEDSAVYLCAVRGQGEGYNEQFFGPGTRLTVL.